Presented here are 32 T cell receptor beta chains from one specimen sequenced in a study of cytomegalovirus exposure and HLA in healthy donors. Sequencing used immunoSEQ multiplex PCR; TCRdb keeps in-frame clones, though not all of them. Found here are about 280,000 clones, 80% to 90% of them singletons; the top ten hold around 1%. Sequencing was carried out using PBMCs. These TCRs come from a woman between 18 and 29 years old in good health and CMV-seronegative.

The chain carries TRBV2 and TRBJ2-1; 11 nucleotides match TRBD2. This CDR3 is built from 16 residues. J lost 7 bases, V lost 1 base, and 6 bases had no gene match. The germline V gene has CDR1 SNHLY and CDR2 FYNNEI. The CDR3: CASSEGIAGGVNEQFF. In nucleotides, the CDR3 is TGTGCCAGCAGTGAAGGAATAGCGGGGGGGGTTAATGAGCAGTTCTTC. Combining the CDR3 with reference TRBV2 and TRBJ2-1 gives the whole variable domain EPEVTQTPSHQVTQMGQEVILRCVPISNHLYFYWYRQILGQKVEFLVSFYNNEISEKSEIFDDQFSVERPDGSNFTLKIRSTKLEDSAMYFCASSEGIAGGVNEQFFGPGTRLTVL.

The chain carries TRBV4-3 and TRBJ2-2, with unresolved D. The V gene lost 4 bases and the J gene lost 1 base, with 10 bases spanning the gap. Germline assignment: CDR1 LGHNA and CDR2 YSLEER. The CDR3 contains 15 residues. The CDR3 region is CASSPGVGNTGELFF. The CDR3 coding sequence is TGCGCCAGCAGCCCCGGTGTCGGGAACACCGGGGAGCTGTTTTTT.

This rearrangement joins TRBV10-3 to TRBJ2-5; 9 positions agree with TRBD1. With V trimmed by 6 bases and J by 7 bases, 9 bases remained unmatched. Germline CDR1 and CDR2: ENHRY and SYGVKD. The CDR3 extends over 14 amino acids. The CDR3 nucleotides are TGTGCCATCAGCCGGGACAGGGACCTAGGGACCCAGTACTTC. Protein: CAISRDRDLGTQYF.

The chain's CDR3 is CASSLKTGQGRGYTF. The CDR3 bases are TGTGCCAGCAGTTTAAAAACGGGACAGGGACGTGGCTACACCTTC. The chain joins TRBV27 to TRBJ1-2; 9 bases are shared with TRBD1. Looked up from germline, CDR1 is MNHEY and CDR2 is SMNVEV (reference sequence). This CDR3 is 15 amino acids long. The junction had 8 bases not matched to a gene; V was cut back by 2 bases and J by 7 bases.

V gene TRBV9 combines with J gene TRBJ2-1; 7 positions match TRBD2. With 2 bases clipped from V and 5 bases from J, the junction kept 4 bases outside the gene matches. CDR3 length: 14 residues. Germline V gene data show CDR1 as SGDLS and CDR2 as YYNGEE. In DNA form, the CDR3 reads TGTGCCAGCAGCGTTCCGAGCGGGAACAATGAGCAGTTCTTC. Translated: CASSVPSGNNEQFF.

The gene calls are TRBV9 and TRBJ1-2, with 8 nucleotides matching TRBD1. The germline V gene encodes CDR1 SGDLS and CDR2 YYNGEE. The CDR3 runs 14 residues. The ends lost 0 bases at V and 6 bases at J; junction bases unmatched: 4. The CDR3 nucleotides are TGTGCCAGCAGCGTAGGGACAGGGAGGGATGGCTACACCTTC. Encoded protein: CASSVGTGRDGYTF. The full variable domain, in which reference TRBV9 and TRBJ1-2 provide the parts outside the CDR3, is DSGVTQTPKHLITATGQRVTLRCSPRSGDLSVYWYQQSLDQGLQFLIQYYNGEERAKGNILERFSAQQFPDLHSELNLSSLELGDSALYFCASSVGTGRDGYTFGSGTRLTVV.

The chain is built from TRBV19 and TRBJ1-4, with D perhaps matching TRBD1 (6 bases). V shed 3 bases and J shed 5 bases, with 13 bases lying between them. CDR3 length equals 15 residues. Looked up from germline, CDR1 is LNHDA and CDR2 is SQIVND (reference sequence). The CDR3 protein is CASSILRGTNEKLFF. In DNA, the CDR3 is TGTGCCAGTAGTATTCTCAGGGGAACGAATGAAAAACTGTTTTTT.

This chain uses TRBV14 with TRBJ2-7; a weak D match, TRBD2 (5 bases). Germline loops: CDR1 SGHDN, CDR2 FVKESK. The CDR3 is 14 amino acids. Trimming shortened V by 4 bases and J by 0 bases, and 10 bases separated the two germline ends. The CDR3, as DNA: TGTGCCAGCAGCCCCACCGGGATCTCCTACGAGCAGTACTTC. It specifies CASSPTGISYEQYF. The variable domain in full, with the rest retrieved from reference TRBV14 and TRBJ2-7, is EAGVTQFPSHSVIEKGQTVTLRCDPISGHDNLYWYRRVMGKEIKFLLHFVKESKQDESGMPNNRFLAERTGGTYSTLKVQPAELEDSGVYFCASSPTGISYEQYFGPGTRLTVT.

The chain links TRBV28 to TRBJ2-7, with 8 bases aligning to TRBD1. This CDR3 is 18 amino acids long. Per the germline V gene, CDR1 is MDHEN and CDR2 is SYDVKM. Trimming took 5 bases from V and 2 from J; bases not matched to a gene: 17. CDR3 nucleotides: TGTGCCAGCAGTCTACACCCGGGTCAGGGGGCTTCCACCTACGAGCAGTACTTC. It yields the protein CASSLHPGQGASTYEQYF. Filled out from reference TRBV28 and TRBJ2-7, the complete variable domain reads DVKVTQSSRYLVKRTGEKVFLECVQDMDHENMFWYRQDPGLGLRLIYFSYDVKMKEKGDIPEGYSVSREKKERFSLILESASTNQTSMYLCASSLHPGQGASTYEQYFGPGTRLTVT.

The chain is built from TRBV11-2 and TRBJ2-4, with D tentatively TRBD2 (5 bases). The CDR3 extends over 16 amino acids. Germline values: CDR1 SGHAT, CDR2 FQNNGV. Trimming removed 1 base at V and 1 base at J, with 11 bases between. CDR3: CASSLGGGQAKNIQYF. CDR3 coding DNA: TGTGCCAGCAGCTTAGGCGGCGGGCAGGCCAAAAACATTCAGTACTTC.

This chain connects TRBV6-1 to TRBJ1-5; the D gene is possibly TRBD1 (6 bases). Trimming took 2 bases from V and 1 from J, leaving 21 bases between them. CDR3 length equals 19 residues. CDR1 and CDR2 (germline): MNHNS, SASEGT. CDR3 region: CASSELYPDRLRSNQPQHF. The CDR3 bases are TGTGCCAGCAGTGAACTGTACCCCGACAGGTTGAGAAGCAATCAGCCCCAGCATTTT.

The V gene is TRBV7-9, the J gene TRBJ2-7; 9 bases are a match to TRBD1. The CDR3 totals 16 residues. The ends lost 0 bases at V and 5 bases at J; junction bases unmatched: 8. Looked up from germline, CDR1 is SEHNR and CDR2 is FQNEAQ (reference sequence). This CDR3 reads CASSLASQTGGNEQYF. In DNA, the CDR3 is TGTGCCAGCAGCTTAGCGTCCCAGACAGGGGGGAACGAGCAGTACTTC.

V gene TRBV1 combines with J gene TRBJ2-5; the table calls TRBD2, which could not be checked here. TRBV1 is shown as a pseudogene. This CDR3 region has 19 residues. DNA of the CDR3: TGCACCAGCAGCCAATGGAGCAGGAAGACTAGCGGGGTCCAAGAGACCCAGTACTTC. Residues: CTSSQWSRKTSGVQETQYF.

The rearrangement joins TRBV5-4 to TRBJ1-4; possible D gene TRBD1, 5 bases. The CDR3 runs to 15 residues. Trimming removed 4 bases from V and 6 bases from J, with 16 bases in between. Per germline, CDR1 SGHNT and CDR2 YYREEE (reference sequence). The CDR3 sequence: CASSPSGDLDEKLFF. In nucleotides, the CDR3 is TGTGCCAGCAGCCCCTCGGGGGACCTTGATGAAAAACTGTTTTTT.

The chain links TRBV4-1 to TRBJ2-7; 9 bases map to TRBD1. This CDR3 region has 16 residues. Per the germline V gene, CDR1 is MGHRA and CDR2 is YSYEKL. V gave up 2 bases and J gave up 2 bases; unmatched junction bases: 7. CDR3 sequence reads: CASSQPTGGKPYEQYF. The DNA for the CDR3 is TGCGCCAGCAGCCAACCCACAGGGGGCAAACCCTACGAGCAGTACTTC.

V gene TRBV7-8 combines with J gene TRBJ2-3; 15 bases align to TRBD2. Losses at the gene ends were 5 bases for V and 0 bases for J; bases not matched to a gene: 6. The germline gives CDR1 SGHVS, CDR2 FQNEAQ. This CDR3 is built from 18 residues. Here the CDR3 reads CASSRGLAGGLSTDTQYF. CDR3 nucleotide sequence: TGTGCCAGCAGCCGCGGACTAGCGGGGGGGCTTAGCACAGATACGCAGTATTTT.

The J gene is TRBJ2-3, the V gene TRBV7-6; D is unclear. V dropped 0 bases and J dropped 3 bases, with 7 bases sitting between them. Germline V gene lookup returns CDR1 SGHVS and CDR2 FNYEAQ. There are 14 residues in the CDR3. CDR3 nucleotides: TGTGCCAGCAGCTTAGCGCAGTTGACAGATACGCAGTATTTT. It translates to CASSLAQLTDTQYF. Full variable domain (outside the CDR3, taken from reference TRBV7-6 and TRBJ2-3): GAGVSQSPRYKVTKRGQDVALRCDPISGHVSLYWYRQALGQGPEFLTYFNYEAQQDKSGLPNDRFSAERPEGSISTLTIQRTEQRDSAMYRCASSLAQLTDTQYFGPGTRLTVL.

A few counts support this clone. The CDR3 loop is CASSAQGPNTEAFF. CDR3 coding DNA: TGTGCCAGTAGTGCACAGGGCCCGAACACTGAAGCTTTCTTT. The rearrangement links TRBV19 to TRBJ1-1; TRBD1 might be the D (6 bases). Germline CDR1 is LNHDA and CDR2 is SQIVND (reference sequence). CDR3 length: 14 residues. V lost 5 bases to trimming and J lost 1 base, with 11 bases between them.

The chain links TRBV6-6 to TRBJ1-1; tentative D call: TRBD1 (5 bases). V lost 5 bases, J lost 1 base, and 11 bases lay in between. The CDR3 has 14 residues. Germline CDR1 reads MNHNY; CDR2 reads SVGAGI (reference sequence). The CDR3 nucleotides are TGTGCCAGCAGTGGTACAGGAGAGAACACTGAAGCTTTCTTT. The encoded protein is CASSGTGENTEAFF.

The rearrangement links TRBV7-2 to TRBJ2-7; 9 bases align to TRBD2. The V gene end was trimmed by 5 bases and the J gene end by 5 bases; junction bases not matched to a gene: 10. CDR3 length: 15 residues. Germline V gene sequence: CDR1 SGHTA, CDR2 FQGNSA. DNA of the CDR3: TGTGCCAGCAGCCTTCGAGCGGGGGGAGACGACGAGCAGTACTTC. Translating it yields CASSLRAGGDDEQYF.

The chain combines TRBV19 with TRBJ1-4; tentative D call: TRBD1 (6 bases). This CDR3 comprises 18 residues. CDR1 LNHDA and CDR2 SQIVND come from the germline V gene (reference sequence). Trimming took 5 bases from V and 4 from J, leaving 23 bases between them. In DNA, the CDR3 is TGTGCCAGTAGTCCTACCCAGGGGAAGACGGAACATAATGAAAAACTGTTTTTT. Residues: CASSPTQGKTEHNEKLFF.

This chain joins TRBV20-1 and TRBJ2-5; the D is unclear. The CDR3 has 11 amino acids. Between the trimmed V and J ends, which lost 3 bases and 5 bases, there was a span of 7 bases. Per germline, CDR1 DFQATT and CDR2 SNEGSKA (reference sequence). CDR3 nucleotide sequence: TGCAGTGCTAGTTTAGTGGAGACCCAGTACTTC. Its protein product is CSASLVETQYF.

V usage is TRBV5-1 and J usage is TRBJ1-1; maybe TRBD1 (6 bases). There are 17 residues in the CDR3. Germline loops: CDR1 SGHRS, CDR2 YFSETQ. Trimming left V 4 bases short and J 4 bases short, with 23 bases between. The CDR3 reads CASSPLSIGGLGTEAFF. The CDR3 DNA is TGCGCCAGCAGCCCATTATCAATCGGGGGGCTCGGCACTGAAGCTTTCTTT.

The rearrangement uses TRBV5-1 and TRBJ2-3, with a weak D call TRBD2 (7 bases). This CDR3 has 13 amino acids. V was trimmed by 6 bases and J by 7 bases, leaving 15 bases between them. The V gene's germline CDR1 is SGHRS and CDR2 YFSETQ. Here the CDR3 DNA reads TGCGCCAGCAACAGCGGGACACCAAATACGCAGTATTTT. It codes for CASNSGTPNTQYF.

The rearrangement uses TRBV9 and TRBJ1-5, with D possibly TRBD1 on 5 matching bases. V was cut by 0 bases and J by 1 base, with 8 bases left in between. Germline V gene data show CDR1 as SGDLS and CDR2 as YYNGEE. CDR3 length equals 15 residues. The CDR3 region is CASSVEGVSNQPQHF. CDR3 DNA sequence: TGTGCCAGCAGCGTAGAAGGGGTGAGCAATCAGCCCCAGCATTTT. Complete variable domain (other parts from reference TRBV9 and TRBJ1-5): DSGVTQTPKHLITATGQRVTLRCSPRSGDLSVYWYQQSLDQGLQFLIQYYNGEERAKGNILERFSAQQFPDLHSELNLSSLELGDSALYFCASSVEGVSNQPQHFGDGTRLSIL.

The CDR3 DNA reads as TGTGCCAGCAGTTACTCGGCGGGGGGATGGGTTTATGGCTACACCTTC. Its protein is CASSYSAGGWVYGYTF. This chain joins TRBV6-5 and TRBJ1-2, with D perhaps matching TRBD1 (5 bases). CDR1 is MNHEY, CDR2 SVGAGI, per germline. Trimming pared 0 bases from V and 5 bases from J, leaving 16 bases between. This CDR3 is built from 16 residues.

This clone showed up just once. The CDR3 protein is CASSSTRGSYNSPLHF. The CDR3 DNA sequence: TGCGCCAGCAGCTCGACCAGGGGTTCCTATAATTCACCCCTCCACTTT. This sequence joins TRBV5-1 and TRBJ1-6, with TRBD1 as a possible D gene (6 bases). The CDR3 extends over 16 amino acids. Trimming removed 3 bases at V and 1 base at J, with 11 bases between. The germline CDR1 and CDR2 sequences are SGHRS and YFSETQ.

This chain uses TRBV6-1 with TRBJ2-5, with TRBD1 as a possible D gene (6 bases). Trimming left V 7 bases short and J 4 bases short, with 10 bases between. CDR3 length equals 12 residues. Per the germline V gene, CDR1 is MNHNS and CDR2 is SASEGT. CDR3 sequence reads: CASNTGRETQYF. CDR3 nucleotide sequence: TGTGCCAGCAATACAGGGCGAGAGACCCAGTACTTC.

The genes are TRBV9 and TRBJ2-3; TRBD1 might be the D (6 bases). Trimming pared 4 bases from V and 2 bases from J, leaving 20 bases between. Germline-derived CDR1 and CDR2 are SGDLS and YYNGEE. This CDR3 has 17 amino acids. CDR3 nucleotide sequence: TGTGCCAGCAGCACTCACCCCGACAGGAGCACCACAGATACGCAGTATTTT. Protein product: CASSTHPDRSTTDTQYF.

For the CDR3, the DNA is TGTGCCCGGAGGGGAGCCCGGGACACTGAAGCTTTCTTT. This codes for CARRGARDTEAFF. This rearrangement joins TRBV2 to TRBJ1-1; D perhaps matches TRBD1 (5 bases). CDR3 length: 13 amino acids. Germline lookup yields CDR1 SNHLY and CDR2 FYNNEI. Trimming took off 11 bases at V and 3 bases at J, with 16 bases between the two ends.

The CDR3 DNA reads as TGTGCCAGCAGCTTGGTAGCGGGGGACTCCTACGAGCAGTACTTC. Translation gives CASSLVAGDSYEQYF. V gene TRBV7-2 combines with J gene TRBJ2-7, with 9 bases matching TRBD2. The CDR3 contains 15 residues. The junction had 3 bases not matched to a gene; V was cut back by 3 bases and J by 0 bases. The germline V gene encodes CDR1 SGHTA and CDR2 FQGNSA.

This chain connects TRBV9 to TRBJ1-1; 8 bases fit TRBD1. CDR1 is SGDLS and CDR2 is YYNGEE in the germline V gene. This CDR3 contains 14 residues. V lost 0 bases, J lost 7 bases, and 5 bases stayed unmatched. The CDR3 region has the DNA TGTGCCAGCAGCGTAGGCAGGGGGCAGGATGAAGCTTTCTTT. Translating gives CASSVGRGQDEAFF.